The 27 T cell receptor beta chains given below trace back to one sample, sequenced in a study of T cells in Graves' hyperthyroidism and ophthalmopathy. Amplification of TCR beta CDR3 regions was performed using RNA transcripts as template. HTBI primers drove first-round RT-PCR of the TCR CDR3. Using its own MiXCR run on the multiplex PCR reads, TCRdb lists one record per CDR3 protein. In the table there are about 500,000 distinct CDR3 sequences, around 16% of which are singletons. Material for sequencing was blood. The source of these receptors is a woman aged 25 to 39 with Graves' ophthalmopathy.

This chain joins TRBV19 and TRBJ2-1; TRBD2 aligns across 10 bases. This CDR3 contains 19 residues. Germline V gene sequence: CDR1 LNHDA, CDR2 SQIVND (reference sequence). Germline trimming cut 2 bases from V and 0 bases from J; bases unmatched to any gene: 10. The CDR3 sequence is CASSISGTSVLGSYNEQFF. DNA for the CDR3: TGTGCCAGTAGTATATCCGGGACTAGCGTATTGGGCTCCTACAATGAGCAGTTCTTC.

Note on this clonotype: A clone one base away is much larger, so this may be a read error. The genes are TRBV4-3 and TRBJ1-2; 8 positions match TRBD1. With V trimmed by 1 base and J by 8 bases, 12 bases remained unmatched. The germline CDR1 and CDR2 sequences are LGHNA and YSLEER. The CDR3 is 16 residues long. CDR3 sequence reads: CASSQGLGQGARGYTF. The CDR3, as DNA: TGCGCCAGCAGCCAAGGCCTTGGCCAGGGGGCGCGGGGCTACACCTTC.

This clonotype was recorded many times. The chain combines TRBV7-2 with TRBJ2-3; D is unclear. Germline CDR1 reads SGHTA; CDR2 reads FQGNSA. The V gene lost 2 bases and the J gene lost 2 bases, with 8 bases spanning the gap. This CDR3 contains 14 residues. CDR3 nucleotides: TGTGCCAGCAGCTTATCCCCTTTCACAGATACGCAGTATTTT. Its translation is CASSLSPFTDTQYF.

This clonotype has more than one count but fewer than ten. V usage is TRBV27 and J usage is TRBJ2-4, with 11 nucleotides matching TRBD2. The CDR3 runs 15 residues. Trimming removed 3 bases from V and 7 bases from J; junction bases left unmatched: 5. CDR1 is MNHEY, CDR2 SMNVEV, per germline (reference sequence). In nucleotides, the CDR3 is TGTGCCAGCAGTTTCCTAGCGGGAGGTTCCAACATTCAGTACTTC. This encodes CASSFLAGGSNIQYF.

This clonotype was seen more than once but under ten times. The chain employs TRBV14 and TRBJ1-2; possibly TRBD1 for D (5 bases). Germline CDR1 is SGHDN and CDR2 is FVKESK. The CDR3 covers 15 residues. V lost 0 bases and J 4 bases, leaving 12 bases between the germline ends. Here the CDR3 reads CASSQEVGAGYGYTF. The DNA of the CDR3 is TGTGCCAGCAGCCAAGAGGTCGGGGCTGGCTATGGCTACACCTTC.

At least ten counts were recorded for this clonotype. The chain couples TRBV3-1 to TRBJ1-1, with 10 nucleotides matching TRBD1. V was pared by 7 bases and J by 2 bases, with 10 bases of the junction left unmatched. Per germline, CDR1 LGHDT and CDR2 YNNKEL (reference sequence). CDR3 length: 16 amino acids. The CDR3 sequence is CASTLRDRGLNTEAFF. The CDR3 region has the DNA TGTGCCAGCACCCTCCGGGACAGGGGCTTAAACACTGAAGCTTTCTTT.

This clonotype was observed at least ten times. The CDR3 nucleotides read TGTGCCTGGAGTGTAACGGCCCCAAATTCACCCCTCCACTTT. This codes for CAWSVTAPNSPLHF. The chain joins TRBV30 to TRBJ1-6; D is unresolved. This CDR3 region has 14 residues. The germline gives CDR1 GTSNPN, CDR2 SVGIG (reference sequence). The V and J ends lost 0 bases and 7 bases respectively, with 10 bases between them.

This clonotype was picked up many times. The V gene is TRBV20-1, the J gene TRBJ2-5; TRBD1 might be the D (6 bases). The CDR3 is 14 amino acids. V lost 6 bases and J lost 5, with 19 bases in between. The germline V gene encodes CDR1 DFQATT and CDR2 SNEGSKA (reference sequence). CDR3 sequence (DNA): TGCAGTGCAAGGGGTCAGGGGATAAGGGAGACCCAGTACTTC. Residues: CSARGQGIRETQYF.

This clonotype was seen repeatedly, ten times or more. The V and J genes are TRBV30 and TRBJ2-3, with TRBD1 identical over 9 bases. The length of the CDR3 is 12 residues. CDR1 and CDR2 from the germline V gene are GTSNPN and SVGIG (reference sequence). J was trimmed by 11 bases and V by 5 bases; bases with no gene match: 8. CDR3 nucleotides: TGTGCCTGGCGTGGGGGACAGGGTATGCAGTATTTT. Its translation is CAWRGGQGMQYF.

The chain carries TRBV15 and TRBJ2-7, with D perhaps TRBD2 (6 bases). CDR3 size: 15 residues. V dropped 0 bases and J dropped 7 bases, with 16 bases sitting between them. Per germline, CDR1 LNHNV and CDR2 YYDKDF (reference sequence). CDR3 DNA sequence: TGTGCCACCAGCAGAGATGGGACTTATTCCTCGGAGCAGTACTTC. It is translated as CATSRDGTYSSEQYF.

In this sample, this clonotype turned up many times. V gene TRBV7-2 combines with J gene TRBJ2-5, with 7 bases lining up with TRBD2. J was trimmed by 2 bases and V by 4 bases; bases with no gene match: 10. This CDR3 spans 16 amino acids. Germline V gene data show CDR1 as SGHTA and CDR2 as FQGNSA. The CDR3 spells CASSYGGGALQETQYF. The DNA for the CDR3 is TGTGCCAGCAGCTACGGGGGAGGGGCGTTACAAGAGACCCAGTACTTC.

The V call is TRBV7-2, the J call TRBJ1-2, with 11 nucleotides matching TRBD1. The CDR3 loop spans 16 amino acids. V was pared by 5 bases and J by 3 bases, with 8 bases of the junction left unmatched. Looked up from germline, CDR1 is SGHTA and CDR2 is FQGNSA. The CDR3 spells CASSPWTGGYDYGYTF. In nucleotides, the CDR3 is TGTGCCAGCAGCCCATGGACAGGGGGCTACGACTATGGCTACACCTTC.

Details on this clonotype: A much more abundant neighbour one base away suggests this may be a read error. In nucleotides, the CDR3 is TGTGCCAGCAGTGGCTGGACAGTGTCGTACGAGCAGTTCTTC. It is translated as CASSGWTVSYEQFF. The chain combines TRBV12-3 or TRBV12-4 with TRBJ2-1, with a weak D call TRBD1 (6 bases). The CDR3 is 14 amino acids. Deletions cut 5 bases from V and 10 bases from J, with 18 bases between.

This clonotype was seen just once. This chain uses TRBV4-1 with TRBJ1-5; D is unclear. The CDR3 is 16 residues long. Trimming stripped 1 base from V and 0 bases from J, with 10 bases between. Germline V gene lookup returns CDR1 MGHRA and CDR2 YSYEKL. In DNA form, the CDR3 reads TGCGCCAGCAGCCAAGTGTCAGGAATTAGCAATCAGCCCCAGCATTTT. As protein: CASSQVSGISNQPQHF.

The chain uses TRBV29-1 and TRBJ1-1; 9 bases fit TRBD1. CDR3 length: 14 residues. Germline-derived CDR1 and CDR2 are SQVTM and ANQGSEA. Unmatched junction bases numbered 5, after V lost 4 bases and J lost 2 bases. CDR3 DNA sequence: TGCAGCGTTGTAGGACAGGGGATAAACACTGAAGCTTTCTTT. This gives the protein CSVVGQGINTEAFF.

Many counts were recorded for this clonotype. The rearrangement links TRBV7-3 to TRBJ2-1; 7 nucleotides line up with TRBD2. With 3 bases clipped from V and 0 bases from J, the junction kept 11 bases outside the gene matches. CDR3 length: 18 residues. The germline V gene has CDR1 SGHTA and CDR2 FQGTGA. CDR3 loop: CASSFHFTSESSYNEQFF. The CDR3 DNA sequence: TGTGCCAGCAGCTTTCATTTTACTAGCGAAAGCTCCTACAATGAGCAGTTCTTC.

The gene calls are TRBV7-9 and TRBJ1-6; 7 bases map to TRBD1. V lost 5 bases, J lost 7 bases, and 8 bases stayed unmatched. Looked up from germline, CDR1 is SEHNR and CDR2 is FQNEAQ (reference sequence). The CDR3 totals 15 residues. The CDR3 protein is CASSPGQTKNSPLHF. CDR3 sequence (DNA): TGTGCCAGCAGCCCGGGACAGACAAAAAATTCACCCCTCCACTTT.

The chain couples TRBV6-1 to TRBJ1-6, with 8 nucleotides matching TRBD1. CDR1 is MNHNS and CDR2 is SASEGT in the germline V gene. J was trimmed by 1 base and V by 6 bases; bases with no gene match: 8. This CDR3 is 17 amino acids long. CDR3 DNA: TGTGCCAGCAGGCCGGGACAGGTTTTGTCCTATAATTCACCCCTCCACTTT. The encoded protein is CASRPGQVLSYNSPLHF.

The rearrangement links TRBV10-3 to TRBJ1-5; D may be TRBD1 (5 bases). The germline V gene encodes CDR1 ENHRY and CDR2 SYGVKD. The V end was cut by 3 bases, the J end by 7 bases, with 16 bases between. This CDR3 contains 15 residues. CDR3 DNA sequence: TGTGCCATCAGTGAAGGGGCAGGGATAGGACAGCCCCAGCATTTT. Protein: CAISEGAGIGQPQHF.

The chain is built from TRBV27 and TRBJ2-1; 13 bases agree with TRBD2. The V segment lost 2 bases and the J segment 2 bases; nucleotides outside the gene matches: 0. The CDR3 spans 16 residues. The V gene's germline CDR1 is MNHEY and CDR2 SMNVEV (reference sequence). CDR3 loop: CASSLGTSGAYNEQFF. In DNA form, the CDR3 reads TGTGCCAGCAGTTTAGGGACTAGCGGGGCCTACAATGAGCAGTTCTTC.

The rearrangement joins TRBV9 to TRBJ2-2, with 12 nucleotides matching TRBD1. V was clipped by 4 bases and J by 7 bases; unmatched bases: 11. The germline V gene has CDR1 SGDLS and CDR2 YYNGEE. CDR3 length: 17 amino acids. In DNA form, the CDR3 reads TGTGCCAGCAGCATCCGATGGGACAGGGGGCATGACGGGGAGCTGTTTTTT. Translating gives CASSIRWDRGHDGELFF.

The chain joins TRBV7-8 to TRBJ2-1; no firm D call. Germline CDR1 is SGHVS and CDR2 is FQNEAQ. This CDR3 is 17 amino acids long. Trimming shortened V by 1 base and J by 3 bases, and 16 bases separated the two germline ends. CDR3 bases: TGTGCCAGCAGCTTAGATCCCCGGCTTCCCCTCTACAATGAGCAGTTCTTC. This encodes CASSLDPRLPLYNEQFF.

This clonotype has a handful of counts. This chain joins TRBV5-1 and TRBJ2-6; D possibly corresponds to TRBD1 (6 bases). Germline V gene sequence: CDR1 SGHRS, CDR2 YFSETQ. Trimming took 4 bases from V and 1 from J, leaving 18 bases between them. The CDR3 covers 18 residues. The CDR3, as DNA: TGCGCCAGCAGCGGCCCAGGGGTGGGCTATTCTGGGGCCAACGTCCTGACTTTC. Amino acid sequence: CASSGPGVGYSGANVLTF.

In this sample, this clonotype turned up many times. This chain uses TRBV20-1 with TRBJ2-7; D perhaps matches TRBD1 (7 bases). The germline V gene has CDR1 DFQATT and CDR2 SNEGSKA (reference sequence). V was trimmed by 5 bases and J by 7 bases, leaving 12 bases between them. There are 11 residues in the CDR3. CDR3 in amino acids: CSAAQGGEQYF. The CDR3 coding sequence is TGCAGTGCTGCCCAGGGGGGTGAGCAGTACTTC.

The genes are TRBV5-1 and TRBJ2-5; the match to TRBD2 covers 13 bases. The CDR3 extends over 18 amino acids. V trimming: 4 bases; J trimming: 1 base; junction bases outside the gene matches: 10. Germline CDR1 SGHRS, CDR2 YFSETQ. The CDR3 protein is CASSPIRGLAGAQETQYF. The CDR3 DNA reads as TGCGCCAGCAGCCCTATAAGAGGACTAGCGGGAGCCCAAGAGACCCAGTACTTC.

The gene calls are TRBV7-2 and TRBJ2-5; D might be TRBD1 or TRBD2, each matching 5 bases. V lost 5 bases and J 0 bases, leaving 10 bases between the germline ends. The CDR3 is 14 residues long. Germline CDR1 SGHTA, CDR2 FQGNSA. The DNA for the CDR3 is TGTGCCAGCAGCGAGGGGTTTAACCAAGAGACCCAGTACTTC. Amino acid sequence: CASSEGFNQETQYF.

The V call is TRBV20-1, the J call TRBJ2-7; the match to TRBD1 covers 7 bases. This CDR3 has 15 residues. Trimming removed 2 bases from V and 2 bases from J; junction bases left unmatched: 9. The germline V gene has CDR1 DFQATT and CDR2 SNEGSKA (reference sequence). CDR3 DNA: TGCAGTGCTAGAATCGCGGACAGGTTAGCCTACGAGCAGTACTTC. Encoded protein: CSARIADRLAYEQYF.